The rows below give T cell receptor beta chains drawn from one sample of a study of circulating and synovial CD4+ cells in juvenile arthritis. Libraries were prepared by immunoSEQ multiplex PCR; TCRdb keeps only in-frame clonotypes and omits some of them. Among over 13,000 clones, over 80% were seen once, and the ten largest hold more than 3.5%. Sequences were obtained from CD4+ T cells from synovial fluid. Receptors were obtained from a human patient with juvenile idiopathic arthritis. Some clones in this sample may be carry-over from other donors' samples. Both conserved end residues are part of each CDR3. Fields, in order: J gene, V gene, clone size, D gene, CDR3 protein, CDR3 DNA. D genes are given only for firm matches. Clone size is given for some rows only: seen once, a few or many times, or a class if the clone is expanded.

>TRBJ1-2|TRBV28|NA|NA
CASSSIVRVANYGYTF
TGTGCCAGCAGTTCTATCGTCCGGGTCGCTAACTATGGCTACACCTTC
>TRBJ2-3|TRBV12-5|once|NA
CASGLVPPYTDTQYF
TGTGCTAGTGGTTTGGTACCCCCCTACACAGATACGCAGTATTTT
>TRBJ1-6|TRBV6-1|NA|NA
CASSEVGGSSYNSPLHF
TGTGCCAGCAGTGAAGTTGGGGGGAGCTCCTATAATTCACCCCTCCACTTT
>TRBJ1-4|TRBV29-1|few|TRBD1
CSVGGGQGEKLFF
TGCAGCGTCGGGGGGGGACAGGGTGAAAAACTGTTTTTT
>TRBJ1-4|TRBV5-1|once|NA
CASSLDSFNEKLFF
TGCGCCAGCAGCCTTGACAGTTTTAATGAAAAACTGTTTTTT
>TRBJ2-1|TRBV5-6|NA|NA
CASSWLQPYNEQFF
TGTGCCAGCAGCTGGCTCCAACCCTACAATGAGCAGTTCTTC
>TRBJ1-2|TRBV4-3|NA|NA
CASSQDLGRGGYTF
TGCGCCAGCAGCCAAGATCTAGGGAGGGGCGGCTACACCTTC
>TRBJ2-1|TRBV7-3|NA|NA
CASSLTGRRDEQFF
TGTGCCAGCAGCTTAACGGGTAGGCGGGATGAGCAGTTCTTC
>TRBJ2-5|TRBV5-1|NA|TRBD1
CASTRTGVRGETQYF
TGCGCCAGCACCCGGACAGGGGTGAGAGGAGAGACCCAGTACTTC
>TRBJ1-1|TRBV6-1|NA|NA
CASLENIEAFF
TGTGCCAGCCTGGAGAACATTGAAGCTTTCTTT
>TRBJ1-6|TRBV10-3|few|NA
CAGRSSYNSPLHF
TGTGCCGGTAGGAGCTCCTATAATTCACCCCTCCACTTT
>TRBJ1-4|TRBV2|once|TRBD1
CASSLHQLRQGVSKEKLFF
TGTGCCAGCAGTCTCCACCAGCTCCGACAGGGTGTATCAAAGGAAAAACTGTTTTTT
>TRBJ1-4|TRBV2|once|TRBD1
CASRTGVAEKLFF
TGTGCCAGCAGGACAGGGGTCGCTGAAAAACTGTTTTTT
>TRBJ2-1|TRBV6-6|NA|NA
CASILDGIEAGNEQFF
TGTGCCAGCATCTTAGATGGAATAGAGGCGGGAAATGAGCAGTTCTTC
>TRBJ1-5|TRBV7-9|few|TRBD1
CASSSGQGPQGQPQHF
TGTGCCAGCAGCTCTGGACAGGGCCCGCAGGGCCAGCCCCAGCATTTT
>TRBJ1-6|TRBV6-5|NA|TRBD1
CASSSWDRDSPLHF
TGTGCCAGCAGCTCATGGGACAGGGATTCACCCCTCCACTTT
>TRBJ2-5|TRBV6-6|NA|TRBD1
CASSNGQGAGETQYF
TGTGCCAGCAGTAATGGACAGGGGGCTGGTGAGACCCAGTACTTC
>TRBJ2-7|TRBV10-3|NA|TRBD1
CAISSGTGPPYEQYF
TGTGCCATCAGCTCCGGGACAGGGCCACCCTACGAGCAGTACTTC
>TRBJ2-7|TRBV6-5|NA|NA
CASSARGAYEQYF
TGTGCCAGCAGTGCCAGGGGGGCCTACGAGCAGTACTTC
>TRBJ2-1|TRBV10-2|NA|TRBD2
CASRAGGKDEQFF
TGCGCCAGCAGGGCGGGAGGTAAGGATGAGCAGTTCTTC
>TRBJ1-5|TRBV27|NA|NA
CASSWQGNQPQHF
TGTGCCAGCAGTTGGCAGGGCAATCAGCCCCAGCATTTT
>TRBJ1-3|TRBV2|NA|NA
CASSGQAAGNTIYF
TGTGCCAGCAGTGGACAGGCGGCTGGAAACACCATATATTTT
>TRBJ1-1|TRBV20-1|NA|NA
CSASSQDEAFF
TGCAGTGCTAGTTCGCAGGATGAAGCTTTCTTT
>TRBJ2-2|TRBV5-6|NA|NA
CASSSSAGAGELFF
TGTGCCAGCAGCTCCTCGGCAGGGGCCGGGGAGCTGTTTTTT
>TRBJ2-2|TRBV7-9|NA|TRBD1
CASSSPGQGGGTGELFF
TGTGCCAGCAGCTCTCCGGGACAGGGGGGTGGCACCGGGGAGCTGTTTTTT
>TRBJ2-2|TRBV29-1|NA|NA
CSVFTGAGELFF
TGCAGCGTATTTACCGGGGCCGGGGAGCTGTTTTTT
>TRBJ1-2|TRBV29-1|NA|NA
CSVLTGLSDGYTF
TGCAGCGTTCTTACAGGGCTGAGTGATGGCTACACCTTC
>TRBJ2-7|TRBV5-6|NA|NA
CASSLVGDEQYF
TGTGCCAGCAGCTTGGTGGGAGACGAGCAGTACTTC
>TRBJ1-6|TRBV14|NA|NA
CASSQEPPYSYNSPLHF
TGTGCCAGCAGCCAAGAACCCCCGTACTCCTATAATTCCCCCCTCCACTTT
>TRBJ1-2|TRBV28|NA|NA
CASSPSVFYGYTF
TGTGCCAGCAGTCCTTCAGTATTCTATGGCTACACCTTC
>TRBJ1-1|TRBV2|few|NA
CASRPVAAGTEAFF
TGTGCCAGCAGGCCCGTGGCGGCCGGCACTGAAGCTTTCTTT
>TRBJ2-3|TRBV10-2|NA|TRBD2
CASRAGGADTQYF
TGCGCCAGCAGAGCGGGAGGGGCAGATACGCAGTATTTT
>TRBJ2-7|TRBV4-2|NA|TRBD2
CASSQDPASGAINF
TGTGCCAGCAGCCAAGATCCGGCTAGCGGGGCTATAAACTTC
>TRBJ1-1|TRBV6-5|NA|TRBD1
CASSPDRVYTEAFF
TGTGCCAGCAGCCCGGACAGGGTGTATACTGAAGCTTTCTTT
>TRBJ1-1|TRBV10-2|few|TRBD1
CASRQDRGRLTEAFF
TGCGCCAGCAGACAGGACAGGGGTAGGCTAACTGAAGCTTTCTTT
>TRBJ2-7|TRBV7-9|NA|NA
CASSPRPYPYEQYF
TGTGCCAGCAGCCCCAGGCCGTACCCCTACGAGCAGTACTTC
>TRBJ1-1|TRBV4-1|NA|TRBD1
CASSQDSVQGVGSTEAFF
TGCGCCAGCAGCCAAGATTCGGTACAGGGGGTAGGAAGCACTGAAGCTTTCTTT
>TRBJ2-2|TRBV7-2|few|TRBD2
CASSFKARGGGDTGELFF
TGTGCCAGCAGCTTCAAAGCGCGGGGGGGCGGGGACACCGGGGAGCTGTTTTTT
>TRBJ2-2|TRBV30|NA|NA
CAWTGRQDANTGELFF
TGTGCCTGGACAGGTAGACAAGACGCGAACACCGGGGAGCTGTTTTTT
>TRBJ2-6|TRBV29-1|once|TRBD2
CSVSNGGAGANVLTF
TGCAGCGTTAGTAACGGGGGGGCTGGGGCCAACGTCCTGACTTTC
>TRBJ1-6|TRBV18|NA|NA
CASSPQGNSNSPLHF
TGTGCCAGCTCACCACAGGGGAATAGTAATTCCCCCCTCCACTTT
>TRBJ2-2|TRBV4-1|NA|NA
CASSQDARGPGAGELFF
TGCGCCAGCAGCCAAGATGCACGGGGCCCAGGGGCCGGGGAGCTGTTTTTT
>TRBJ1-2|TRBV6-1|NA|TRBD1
CASSGTGLSYTF
TGTGCCAGCAGCGGGACAGGCTTAAGCTACACCTTC
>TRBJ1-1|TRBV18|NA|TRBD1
CASSPLGQGSNTEAFF
TGTGCCAGCTCACCTCTTGGACAGGGATCGAACACTGAAGCTTTCTTT
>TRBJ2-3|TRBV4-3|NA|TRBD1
CASSQLSGGATDTQYF
TGCGCCAGCAGCCAACTCTCAGGGGGAGCCACAGATACGCAGTATTTT
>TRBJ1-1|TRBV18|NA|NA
CASSPMGQNTEAFF
TGTGCCAGCTCACCGATGGGACAGAACACTGAAGCTTTCTTT
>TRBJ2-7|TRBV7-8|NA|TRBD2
CASSRTSGASYEQYF
TGTGCCAGCAGCCGTACTAGCGGAGCTTCCTACGAGCAGTACTTC
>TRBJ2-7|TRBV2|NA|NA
CASSEDLSYEQYF
TGTGCCAGCAGTGAAGACCTGTCCTACGAGCAGTACTTC
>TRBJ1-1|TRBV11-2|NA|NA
CASSPEGETEAFF
TGTGCCAGCAGCCCCGAGGGGGAGACTGAAGCTTTCTTT
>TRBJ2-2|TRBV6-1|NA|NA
CASSEVRSTGELFF
TGTGCCAGCAGTGAAGTCCGGAGCACCGGGGAGCTGTTTTTT
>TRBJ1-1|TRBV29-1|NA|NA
CSVEVGQDKAFF
TGCAGCGTTGAAGTTGGGCAGGATAAAGCTTTCTTT
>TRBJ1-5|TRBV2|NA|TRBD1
CASASIQGARSNQPQHF
TGTGCCAGCGCCAGTATACAGGGGGCGCGTAGCAATCAGCCCCAGCATTTT
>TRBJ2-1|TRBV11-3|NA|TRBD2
CASSLAGGPYNEQFF
TGTGCCAGCAGCCTAGCGGGGGGGCCCTACAATGAGCAGTTCTTC
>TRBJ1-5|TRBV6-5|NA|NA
CASSSPNQPQHF
TGTGCCAGCAGTTCCCCAAATCAGCCCCAGCATTTT
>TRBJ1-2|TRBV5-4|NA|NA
CASSLVGQRNYGYTF
TGTGCCAGCAGCTTGGTCGGACAGCGAAACTATGGCTACACCTTC
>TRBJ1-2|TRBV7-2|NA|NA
CASSIYQEVYGYTF
TGTGCCAGCAGCATTTACCAGGAGGTCTATGGCTACACCTTC
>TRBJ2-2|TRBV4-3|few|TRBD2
CASSPWTSTGELFF
TGCGCCAGCAGCCCCTGGACTAGCACCGGGGAGCTGTTTTTT
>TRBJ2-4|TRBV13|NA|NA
CASSLGATLAKNIQYF
TGTGCCAGCAGCCTAGGGGCGACTCTAGCCAAAAACATTCAGTACTTC
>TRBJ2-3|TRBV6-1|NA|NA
CASSGGLYTDTQYF
TGTGCCAGCAGTGGGGGACTTTACACAGATACGCAGTATTTT
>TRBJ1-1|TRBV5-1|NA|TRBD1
CASSLRGTGTEAFF
TGCGCCAGCAGCTTGAGAGGGACAGGGACTGAAGCTTTCTTT